The 21 T cell receptor beta chains below were found in one sample sequenced in a study of cytomegalovirus exposure and HLA in healthy donors. Amplification used 60 Vbeta primers and 13 Jbeta primers. Measured with immunoSEQ multiplex PCR; TCRdb has only the in-frame clones, and not every one. This sample has approximately 190,000 clones, with around 80% found just once. Sequencing was performed on PBMCs. Receptors originate from a man aged 35 to 55 in good health and CMV-seropositive.

V is TRBV27 and J is TRBJ1-2, with 10 bases that match TRBD1. CDR1 is MNHEY, CDR2 SMNVEV, per germline (reference sequence). The V segment lost 4 bases and the J segment 8 bases; nucleotides outside the gene matches: 10. The CDR3 spans 15 residues. The CDR3 spells CASSSYSGTGEGYTF. CDR3 bases: TGTGCCAGCAGTTCCTACTCCGGGACAGGGGAAGGCTACACCTTC.

The table lists this clone with many counts. The gene calls are TRBV5-1 and TRBJ1-2; maybe TRBD1 (5 bases). Germline-derived CDR1 and CDR2 are SGHRS and YFSETQ. V lost 0 bases and J 8 bases, leaving 20 bases between the germline ends. The CDR3 is 16 amino acids. The CDR3 here is CASSLEALSGGNGYTF. The CDR3 coding sequence is TGCGCCAGCAGCTTGGAGGCCCTTTCTGGGGGGAACGGCTACACCTTC.

The rearrangement uses TRBV25-1 and TRBJ1-2; a possible D gene is TRBD1 (5 bases). V was cut by 1 base and J by 9 bases, with 21 bases left in between. CDR3 length: 16 residues. Germline lookup yields CDR1 MGHDK and CDR2 SYGVNS. CDR3 nucleotide sequence: TGTGCCAGCAGTGAATTCTCGAGTAGGGCACAGGAACGCTACACCTTC. Amino acids: CASSEFSSRAQERYTF.

This chain joins TRBV27 and TRBJ2-7; 13 nucleotides agree with TRBD2. CDR1 is MNHEY and CDR2 is SMNVEV in the germline V gene (reference sequence). This CDR3 has 17 residues. The ends lost 3 bases at V and 1 base at J; junction bases unmatched: 6. The CDR3, as DNA: TGTGCCAGCAGTTTTTCTACTAGCGGGGGGGATTCCTACGAGCAGTACTTC. This encodes CASSFSTSGGDSYEQYF.

The chain employs TRBV19 and TRBJ1-5; maybe TRBD1 (6 bases). V was pared by 7 bases and J by 1 base, with 11 bases between. Germline V CDR1 and CDR2: LNHDA, SQIVND (reference sequence). This CDR3 spans 14 amino acids. The CDR3 region is CASTHTGSNQPQHF. CDR3 nucleotide sequence: TGTGCCAGTACCCACACAGGGAGCAATCAGCCCCAGCATTTT.

The chain uses TRBV4-3 and TRBJ2-2, with 7 bases fitting TRBD1. V lost 4 bases, J lost 6 bases, and 5 bases stayed unmatched. The germline CDR1 and CDR2 sequences are LGHNA and YSLEER. The CDR3 runs to 14 residues. The CDR3: CASSPTGVAGELFF. In DNA, the CDR3 is TGCGCCAGCAGCCCCACAGGGGTGGCCGGGGAGCTGTTTTTT.

This rearrangement joins TRBV10-3 to TRBJ2-5; D perhaps matches TRBD1 (6 bases). Germline V gives CDR1 ENHRY, CDR2 SYGVKD. This CDR3 has 14 residues. Trimming took 6 bases from V and 4 from J, leaving 15 bases between them. CDR3 sequence reads: CAISGQSQGETQYF. The DNA for the CDR3 is TGTGCCATCAGCGGACAGTCACAGGGAGAGACCCAGTACTTC.

The chain links TRBV30 to TRBJ2-1; 9 positions agree with TRBD2. The germline gives CDR1 GTSNPN, CDR2 SVGIG (reference sequence). V shed 2 bases and J 10 bases; nucleotides not matched to a gene: 12. CDR3 length equals 15 residues. The CDR3 loop is CAWSYPGLATREQFF. Here the CDR3 DNA reads TGTGCCTGGAGTTATCCGGGACTAGCTACGCGGGAGCAGTTCTTC.

This clone was found once. The genes are TRBV5-4 and TRBJ1-2; a weak D match, TRBD1 (6 bases). The CDR3 consists of 14 residues. Germline loops: CDR1 SGHNT, CDR2 YYREEE (reference sequence). Trimming removed 0 bases from V and 4 bases from J, with 10 bases in between. The CDR3 nucleotides read TGTGCCAGCAGCTTGGCAGGGGAGGGCTATGGCTACACCTTC. Protein sequence: CASSLAGEGYGYTF.

The chain uses TRBV4-2 and TRBJ2-7, with a tentative D call TRBD2 (6 bases). The CDR3 runs 15 residues. The V gene's germline CDR1 is LGHNA and CDR2 YNFKEQ. Trimming left V 0 bases short and J 7 bases short, with 16 bases between. This CDR3 is CASSQDLSGPGEQYF. The DNA for the CDR3 is TGTGCCAGCAGCCAAGATTTAAGCGGGCCTGGTGAGCAGTACTTC.

The J gene is TRBJ2-2, the V gene TRBV7-2; 15 bases match TRBD2. The ends lost 0 bases at V and 2 bases at J; junction bases unmatched: 10. CDR3 length: 21 amino acids. Germline CDR1 is SGHTA and CDR2 is FQGNSA. The CDR3 DNA reads as TGTGCCAGCAGCTTAGCCCTATGGACTAGCGGGGGGGCCCAAAACACCGGGGAGCTGTTTTTT. It translates to CASSLALWTSGGAQNTGELFF.

A few counts support this clone. V and J are TRBV21-1 and TRBJ1-3. TRBV21-1 constitutes a pseudogene. The CDR3 consists of 17 residues. The CDR3 coding sequence is TGTGCCAGCAGCACTACACGGGGAGCACCCTCTGGAAACACCATATATTTT. Translated: CASSTTRGAPSGNTIYF.

The chain links TRBV7-9 to TRBJ1-4; 8 bases match TRBD1. V shed 1 base, J shed 7 bases, and the junction held 5 bases outside the gene matches. The CDR3 totals 15 residues. In germline, CDR1 is SEHNR, CDR2 FQNEAQ (reference sequence). The CDR3 nucleotides are TGTGCCAGCAGCTTAGGGACAGGGCACAGTGAAAAACTGTTTTTT. Protein: CASSLGTGHSEKLFF.

V and J are TRBV7-8 and TRBJ1-4; no reliable D call. Germline lookup yields CDR1 SGHVS and CDR2 FQNEAQ. The CDR3 covers 13 residues. Trimming took 1 base from V and 6 from J, leaving 6 bases between them. The CDR3 region is CASSLGGDEKLFF. The CDR3 DNA reads as TGTGCCAGCAGCTTAGGGGGAGATGAAAAACTGTTTTTT. Based on the CDR3 plus reference TRBV7-8 and TRBJ1-4, the full variable domain is GAGVSQSPRYKVAKRGQDVALRCDPISGHVSLFWYQQALGQGPEFLTYFQNEAQLDKSGLPSDRFFAERPEGSVSTLKIQRTQQEDSAVYLCASSLGGDEKLFFGSGTQLSVL.

In its sample, this clone was seen a few times. The chain has TRBV25-1 and TRBJ2-3; a weak D match, TRBD2 (7 bases). The CDR3 consists of 16 residues. The germline V gene has CDR1 MGHDK and CDR2 SYGVNS. The V gene lost 2 bases and the J gene lost 4 bases, with 16 bases spanning the gap. The DNA of the CDR3 is TGTGCCAGCAGTGAAGTAGGGAGGGGGAGGGCAGATACGCAGTATTTT. It codes for CASSEVGRGRADTQYF.

The chain recombines TRBV28 with TRBJ1-1; no clear D gene. V lost 2 bases and J lost 3, with 13 bases in between. CDR1 is MDHEN, CDR2 SYDVKM, per germline. The CDR3 loop spans 15 amino acids. CDR3 region: CASSLPFRGDTEAFF. CDR3 nucleotide sequence: TGTGCCAGCAGTTTACCCTTCCGGGGAGACACTGAAGCTTTCTTT.

This chain links TRBV5-1 with TRBJ2-1; D remains unclear. This CDR3 has 17 residues. Trimming cost V 0 bases and J 0 bases, with 13 bases left between them. Germline CDR1 SGHRS, CDR2 YFSETQ. This CDR3 reads CASSLAGAPSSYNEQFF. DNA of the CDR3: TGCGCCAGCAGCTTGGCCGGAGCGCCCAGCTCCTACAATGAGCAGTTCTTC.

The chain couples TRBV7-9 to TRBJ2-7, with 13 nucleotides matching TRBD2. This CDR3 comprises 13 residues. Germline CDR1 is SEHNR and CDR2 is FQNEAQ (reference sequence). V was pared by 8 bases and J by 3 bases, with 1 base of the junction left unmatched. The CDR3 loop is CASGTSGDYEQYF. As DNA, the CDR3 is TGTGCCAGCGGGACTAGCGGGGACTACGAGCAGTACTTC.

This clone was seen a handful of times. The chain employs TRBV19 and TRBJ2-5, with 8 bases aligning to TRBD1. Germline CDR1 and CDR2: LNHDA and SQIVND (reference sequence). The CDR3 contains 13 residues. After removal of 8 bases from V and 1 base from J, the junction contained 3 bases not matched to a gene. CDR3 sequence (DNA): TGTGCCAGTTCCGACAGGGGCCAAGAGACCCAGTACTTC. Protein product: CASSDRGQETQYF.

The chain combines TRBV29-1 with TRBJ1-2; 7 bases line up with TRBD1. CDR1 is SQVTM, CDR2 ANQGSEA, per germline. V trimming: 6 bases; J trimming: 7 bases; junction bases outside the gene matches: 11. The CDR3 is made up of 13 amino acids. CDR3 in DNA: TGCAGCGTAGCAGGGACAGCGGAGTCTGGCTACACCTTC. Its protein is CSVAGTAESGYTF.

V and J are TRBV5-1 and TRBJ2-3; no clear D gene. Per germline, CDR1 SGHRS and CDR2 YFSETQ. Trimming cost V 3 bases and J 0 bases, with 14 bases left between them. There are 16 residues in the CDR3. In DNA, the CDR3 is TGCGCCAGCAGCTGGTTAGCTCGTACTAGCACAGATACGCAGTATTTT. Translating it yields CASSWLARTSTDTQYF.